The rows below give T cell receptor beta chains drawn from one sample of a study of blood T cell repertoires in COVID-19. Measured with immunoSEQ multiplex PCR; TCRdb has only the in-frame clones, and not every one. The data show around 190,000 clones, with more than 80% seen just once and just under 8.5% held by the top ten. The sample consisted of peripheral blood. These receptors originate from a woman in her fifties or sixties with acute or convalescent COVID-19. Each CDR3 is given with its conserved first and last residue. A D gene is named only where the DNA matches it firmly. The listing skips clone size in some rows; elsewhere it reads once, few, many or a size class.

j_call v_call clone_size d_call cdr3_nt cdr3_aa
TRBJ1-3 TRBV30 . . TGTGCCTGGGGGGCCTTGGGGCGTGGAAACACCATATATTTT CAWGALGRGNTIYF
TRBJ1-6 TRBV27 once TRBD1 TGTGCCAGCAGTTTTTCGGGACAGGGACTCTATAATTCACCCCTCCACTTT CASSFSGQGLYNSPLHF
TRBJ2-2 TRBV9 . TRBD2 TGTGCCAGCTCCGCAAGCGGGAGGGCCGACGGGGAGCTGTTTTTT CASSASGRADGELFF
TRBJ2-2 TRBV12-3/TRBV12-4 . . TGTGCCAGCAGTTTAGACAGCCCCGGGGAGCTGTTTTTT CASSLDSPGELFF
TRBJ1-2 TRBV30 . . TGTGCCTGGAGTGTATACCAAGGGAGTGGCTACACCTTC CAWSVYQGSGYTF
TRBJ2-1 TRBV4-1 . TRBD2 TGCGCCAGCAGCCAAGGTAGGAGCGGGAGTGGTGAGCAGTTCTTC CASSQGRSGSGEQFF
TRBJ2-1 TRBV7-9 . . TGTGCCAGCAGCTTAGATCCGGATGAGCAGTTCTTC CASSLDPDEQFF
TRBJ2-5 TRBV14 . . TGTGCCAGCAGCCAAGTCTCCCGAGGAAAGACCCAGTACTTC CASSQVSRGKTQYF
TRBJ2-3 TRBV7-9 once TRBD2 TGTGCCAGCAGCCAACTAGCGGGAGGGTTGAGCACAGATACGCAGTATTTT CASSQLAGGLSTDTQYF
TRBJ1-4 TRBV11-2 . TRBD1 TGTGCCAGCAGCTCCTCGACAGGGGAAAAACTGTTTTTT CASSSSTGEKLFF
TRBJ2-5 TRBV5-1 . TRBD1 TGCGCCAGCAGCTTATCACAGGGGTGGGGAGAGACCCAGTACTTC CASSLSQGWGETQYF
TRBJ2-3 TRBV5-1 . . TGCGCCAGCAGTCCTAGCACAGATACGCAGTATTTT CASSPSTDTQYF
TRBJ2-5 TRBV5-1 . TRBD2 TGCGCCAGCAGCAAGGGACTAGCGGGAGAAAGGGGGGAGACCCAGTACTTC CASSKGLAGERGETQYF
TRBJ1-5 TRBV10-3 . . TGTGCCATCAGCGACAGCTATAGCAATCAGCCCCAGCATTTT CAISDSYSNQPQHF
TRBJ1-4 TRBV2 . TRBD1 TGTGCCAGCAGTGGGGGACAGGGGGCTGAAAAACTGTTTTTT CASSGGQGAEKLFF
TRBJ1-4 TRBV5-5 few TRBD1 TGTGCCAGCAGCGGCCTCACAGGGGTAACTAATGAAAAACTGTTTTTT CASSGLTGVTNEKLFF
TRBJ2-7 TRBV5-1 . . TGCGCCAGCAGCTCCACGGGAAGCTACGAGCAGTACTTC CASSSTGSYEQYF
TRBJ1-2 TRBV24-1 . . TGTGCCACCAGTGATAGCGGACGGCGCTATGGCTACACCTTC CATSDSGRRYGYTF
TRBJ1-6 TRBV2 . TRBD1 TGTGCCACCACGTACCCACAGGGGGCTTCGAATTCACCCCTCCACTTT CATTYPQGASNSPLHF
TRBJ2-4 TRBV21-1 . . TGTGCCAGCAGCAAAGAGGGAGGGAGGGCCAAAAACATTCAGTACTTC CASSKEGGRAKNIQYF
TRBJ1-1 TRBV14 . . TGTGCCAGCAGCCAAGGTTGGCTTCTTAACCAGGACACTGAAGCTTTCTTT CASSQGWLLNQDTEAFF
TRBJ1-1 TRBV12-3/TRBV12-4 . TRBD1 TGTGCCAGCAGGACAGGGGGGACTGAAGCTTTCTTT CASRTGGTEAFF
TRBJ2-7 TRBV7-3 . TRBD1 TGTGCCAGCAGCCTCGGGACAGGGCCCTACGAGCAGTACTTC CASSLGTGPYEQYF
TRBJ1-4 TRBV6-5 . . TGTGCCAGCAGTTATACTACCGGGTATAATGAAAAACTGTTTTTT CASSYTTGYNEKLFF
TRBJ2-3 TRBV24-1 . TRBD1 TGTGCCACCAGTCTAGCTATGGGACAGGGGGCCACAGATACGCAGTATTTT CATSLAMGQGATDTQYF
TRBJ1-1 TRBV6-5 few . TGTGCCAGCCTGGCCGGAGGGCTGAACACTGAAGCTTTCTTT CASLAGGLNTEAFF
TRBJ1-2 TRBV3-1/TRBV3-2 . TRBD1 TGTGCCAGCAGCCAAGGCGGGGACAGGGCGAGAGGCTACACCTTC CASSQGGDRARGYTF
TRBJ1-2 TRBV6-2/TRBV6-3 once TRBD1 TGTGCCAGCAGTCTTGCGGGACAGGGCATCTATGGCTACACCTTC CASSLAGQGIYGYTF
TRBJ2-7 TRBV29-1 . . TGCAGCGTTGGGACTTACTACGAGCAGTACTTC CSVGTYYEQYF
TRBJ2-2 TRBV9 . . TGTGCCAGCAGCGTAGGAGGCGGAGGCGGGGAGCTGTTTTTT CASSVGGGGGELFF